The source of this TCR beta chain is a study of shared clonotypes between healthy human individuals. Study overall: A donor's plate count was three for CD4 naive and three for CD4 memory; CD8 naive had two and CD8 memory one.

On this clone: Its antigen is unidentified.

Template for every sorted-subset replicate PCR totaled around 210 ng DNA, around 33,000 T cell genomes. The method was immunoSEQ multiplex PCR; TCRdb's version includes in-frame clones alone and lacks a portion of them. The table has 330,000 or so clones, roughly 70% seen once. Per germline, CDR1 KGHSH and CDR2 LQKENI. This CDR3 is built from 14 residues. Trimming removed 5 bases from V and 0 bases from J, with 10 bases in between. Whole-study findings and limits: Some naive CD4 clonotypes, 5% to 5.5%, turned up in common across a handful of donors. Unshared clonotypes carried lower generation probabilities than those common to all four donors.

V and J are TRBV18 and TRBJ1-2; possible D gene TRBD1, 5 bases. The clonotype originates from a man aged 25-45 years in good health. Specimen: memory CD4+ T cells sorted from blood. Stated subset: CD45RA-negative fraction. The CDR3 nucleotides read TGTGCCAGCTCAGACAGAGCAACTAACTATGGCTACACCTTC. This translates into CASSDRATNYGYTF.